A few counts support the clone carrying this T cell receptor beta chain. V lost 8 bases and J lost 1, with 8 bases in between. Germline V gives CDR1 MNHNS, CDR2 SASEGT. CDR3 size: 13 residues. This sample is part of a study of CD8 T cells in Susac syndrome. RNA amounts of about 0.5 to 1 ug underwent reverse transcription with random hexamers. TCRdb itself ran the immunoSEQ multiplex PCR reads through MiXCR, one entry per CDR3 protein. The sample comprises 100,000 to 150,000 distinct CDR3 sequences, around 75% of which are singletons, and around 0.51% rests with the top ten. This TCR was sampled from a human donor with multiple sclerosis. This chain connects TRBV6-1 to TRBJ1-4, with unresolved D. Sequencing was carried out using CD8+ T cells from PBMCs. The CDR3 bases are TGTGCCAGCGTGCAGTTAACTAATGAAAAACTGTTTTTT. Its protein is CASVQLTNEKLFF.